These T cell receptor beta chains were read from a single sample in a study of shared clonotypes between healthy human individuals. The method was immunoSEQ multiplex PCR; TCRdb's version includes in-frame clones alone and lacks a portion of them. The table includes about 1 million clones, about 70% detected once. Material for sequencing was memory CD4+ T cells sorted from blood. The source is a man aged 18 to 30 in good health. Both conserved end residues are part of each CDR3. Fields, in order: clone size, V gene, D gene, J gene, CDR3 protein, CDR3 DNA. D genes are given only for firm matches. The size entry is marked missing in some rows and otherwise reads once, few, many or a size class.

size: .; V: TRBV6-6; D: .; J: TRBJ2-3; CDR3: CASSWDTQYF; DNA: TGTGCCAGCAGTTGGGATACGCAGTATTTT
size: .; V: TRBV10-3; D: TRBD2; J: TRBJ2-7; CDR3: CAISDSGLASQPTLSWEQYF; DNA: TGTGCCATCAGTGACTCGGGACTAGCGTCCCAGCCTACTCTCTCGTGGGAGCAGTACTTC
size: .; V: TRBV11-2; D: .; J: TRBJ1-3; CDR3: CASSRAGGGRTGNTIYF; DNA: TGTGCCAGCAGCCGGGCGGGCGGGGGCAGAACTGGAAACACCATATATTTT
size: .; V: TRBV7-8; D: TRBD2; J: TRBJ2-7; CDR3: CASSSESGTVSYEQYF; DNA: TGTGCCAGCAGCTCTGAAAGCGGGACCGTCTCCTACGAGCAGTACTTC
size: many; V: TRBV27; D: .; J: TRBJ2-3; CDR3: CASSLLGEDTDTQYF; DNA: TGTGCCAGCAGTTTATTAGGAGAAGACACAGATACGCAGTATTTT
size: .; V: TRBV7-6; D: TRBD2; J: TRBJ2-5; CDR3: CASSRRLAGYETQYF; DNA: TGTGCCAGCAGCCGAAGACTAGCGGGATATGAGACCCAGTACTTC
size: few; V: TRBV5-1; D: TRBD2; J: TRBJ2-1; CDR3: CASSLAEDRLAGVNEQFF; DNA: TGCGCCAGCAGCTTGGCCGAGGACAGACTAGCGGGGGTGAATGAGCAGTTCTTC
size: .; V: TRBV6-1; D: .; J: TRBJ1-2; CDR3: CASSDRQGTGGYTF; DNA: TGTGCCAGCAGTGACCGCCAGGGGACCGGCGGCTACACCTTC
size: .; V: TRBV11-3; D: .; J: TRBJ2-5; CDR3: CASSLAVRQLQETQYF; DNA: TGTGCCAGCAGCTTAGCTGTGCGACAGTTACAAGAGACCCAGTACTTC
size: .; V: TRBV5-4; D: .; J: TRBJ2-5; CDR3: CASSRDRETQYF; DNA: TGTGCCAGCAGTAGGGACCGGGAGACCCAGTACTTC
size: .; V: TRBV9; D: TRBD2; J: TRBJ2-7; CDR3: CASSRLAGGYEQYF; DNA: TGTGCCAGCAGCCGACTAGCGGGGGGCTACGAGCAGTACTTC
size: .; V: TRBV11-2; D: .; J: TRBJ2-2; CDR3: CASSSQGKAGELFF; DNA: TGTGCCAGCAGCTCACAGGGAAAGGCCGGGGAGCTGTTTTTT
size: .; V: TRBV4-3; D: .; J: TRBJ1-6; CDR3: CASSPDGQNNSPLHF; DNA: TGCGCCAGCAGCCCTGACGGGCAGAATAATTCACCCCTCCACTTT
size: .; V: TRBV5-7; D: .; J: TRBJ2-7; CDR3: CASSLKGERSYEQYF; DNA: TGTGCCAGCAGCTTGAAGGGGGAAAGAAGCTACGAGCAGTACTTC
size: .; V: TRBV7-8; D: TRBD2; J: TRBJ2-2; CDR3: CASSPSAGGLIGELFF; DNA: TGTGCCAGCAGCCCGTCAGCGGGAGGGCTGATCGGGGAGCTGTTTTTT
size: .; V: TRBV5-6; D: .; J: TRBJ2-2; CDR3: CASSLNPRGRTGELFF; DNA: TGTGCCAGCAGCTTGAACCCCAGGGGACGGACCGGGGAGCTGTTTTTT
size: few; V: TRBV7-9; D: TRBD1; J: TRBJ1-2; CDR3: CASSLLGTGGYTF; DNA: TGTGCCAGCAGCTTATTAGGGACAGGAGGCTACACCTTC
size: .; V: TRBV19; D: .; J: TRBJ1-1; CDR3: CASRPLINTEAFF; DNA: TGTGCCAGTAGACCTCTGATTAACACTGAAGCTTTCTTT
size: .; V: TRBV5-1; D: .; J: TRBJ1-2; CDR3: CASSSNRVDGYTF; DNA: TGCGCCAGCAGCTCCAACAGGGTAGATGGCTACACCTTC
size: .; V: TRBV10-2; D: TRBD2; J: TRBJ2-7; CDR3: CASSDASGDSREQYF; DNA: TGCGCCAGCAGTGATGCGAGCGGGGATTCTCGCGAGCAGTACTTC
size: once; V: TRBV5-4; D: .; J: TRBJ2-3; CDR3: CASSLAGRGSADTQYF; DNA: TGTGCCAGCAGCTTGGCCGGCAGGGGTAGCGCAGATACGCAGTATTTT
size: once; V: TRBV30; D: TRBD1; J: TRBJ2-2; CDR3: CAWTLRDRDTGELFF; DNA: TGTGCCTGGACCCTCCGGGACAGGGACACCGGGGAGCTGTTTTTT
size: many; V: TRBV18; D: TRBD2; J: TRBJ2-2; CDR3: CASSSGLAGTGELFF; DNA: TGTGCCAGCTCATCCGGACTAGCGGGAACCGGGGAGCTGTTTTTT
size: .; V: TRBV2; D: .; J: TRBJ2-5; CDR3: CASSGTKSGETQYF; DNA: TGTGCCAGCAGTGGCACCAAGAGCGGCGAGACCCAGTACTTC
size: .; V: TRBV2; D: .; J: TRBJ1-2; CDR3: CASSERPDNYGYTF; DNA: TGTGCCAGCAGTGAAAGACCGGATAACTATGGCTACACCTTC
size: .; V: TRBV4-3; D: .; J: TRBJ2-7; CDR3: CASSQVNGAAYEQYF; DNA: TGCGCCAGCAGCCAAGTGAACGGAGCTGCCTACGAGCAGTACTTC
size: .; V: TRBV15; D: .; J: TRBJ2-5; CDR3: CATSRAITETQYF; DNA: TGTGCCACCAGCAGAGCAATTACAGAGACCCAGTACTTC
size: once; V: TRBV2; D: .; J: TRBJ2-1; CDR3: CASSRQGNEQFF; DNA: TGTGCCAGCAGTCGGCAGGGCAATGAGCAGTTCTTC
size: .; V: TRBV7-9; D: .; J: TRBJ2-5; CDR3: CASSLIGGFRETQYF; DNA: TGTGCCAGCAGCTTGATTGGCGGATTTCGGGAGACCCAGTACTTC
size: few; V: TRBV30; D: TRBD2; J: TRBJ2-7; CDR3: CAWRRTSGRQQYF; DNA: TGTGCCTGGAGAAGGACTAGCGGGAGGCAGCAGTACTTC
size: .; V: TRBV5-6; D: TRBD2; J: TRBJ2-1; CDR3: CASSGDRGLAGREFF; DNA: TGTGCCAGCAGCGGCGACAGGGGACTAGCGGGAAGGGAGTTCTTC
size: .; V: TRBV11-2; D: .; J: TRBJ2-5; CDR3: CASSLDYGQETQYF; DNA: TGTGCCAGCAGCTTAGATTATGGACAAGAGACCCAGTACTTC
size: .; V: TRBV5-6; D: .; J: TRBJ2-7; CDR3: CASSFRDGAHEQYF; DNA: TGTGCCAGCAGCTTCCGGGACGGAGCCCACGAGCAGTACTTC
size: .; V: TRBV5-1; D: .; J: TRBJ2-5; CDR3: CASRNGHTYGETQYF; DNA: TGCGCCAGCAGAAATGGTCACACTTACGGCGAGACCCAGTACTTC
size: many; V: TRBV30; D: .; J: TRBJ1-2; CDR3: CAWSVRQGSDGYTF; DNA: TGTGCCTGGAGTGTACGGCAGGGGTCGGATGGCTACACCTTC
size: .; V: TRBV6-6; D: .; J: TRBJ1-4; CDR3: CASSFLKPGAGEKLFF; DNA: TGTGCCAGCAGCTTTCTTAAGCCGGGGGCGGGAGAAAAACTGTTTTTT
size: .; V: TRBV27; D: .; J: TRBJ1-5; CDR3: CASSGNTPNQPQHF; DNA: TGTGCCAGCAGTGGTAACACCCCTAATCAGCCCCAGCATTTT